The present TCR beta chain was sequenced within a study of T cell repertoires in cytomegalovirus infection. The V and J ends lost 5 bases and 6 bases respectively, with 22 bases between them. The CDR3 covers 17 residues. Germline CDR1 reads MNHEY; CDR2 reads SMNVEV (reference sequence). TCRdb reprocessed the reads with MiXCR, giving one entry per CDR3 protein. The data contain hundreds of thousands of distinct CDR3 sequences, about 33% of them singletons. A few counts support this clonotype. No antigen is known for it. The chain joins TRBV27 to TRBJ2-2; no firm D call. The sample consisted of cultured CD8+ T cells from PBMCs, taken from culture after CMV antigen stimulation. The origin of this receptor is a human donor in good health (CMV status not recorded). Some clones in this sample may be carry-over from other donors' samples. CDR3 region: CASSSDSAPEKAGELFF. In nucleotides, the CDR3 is TGTGCCAGCAGTAGTGACTCGGCCCCCGAGAAGGCCGGGGAGCTGTTTTTT.